Included here is one TCR beta chain sequence, with context. This sample stems from a study of blood T cell repertoires in COVID-19. Background on the study: T cells, B-cell-depleted T cells, or PBMCs provided the cDNA or gDNA that served as material.

Trimming removed 3 bases at V and 10 bases at J, with 7 bases between. The CDR3 is 11 residues long. Germline V gene lookup returns CDR1 SGHAT and CDR2 FQDESV (reference sequence). Source study methods: Estimates of nucleated cell counts were drawn from the amplification of reference gene primers. Generated by immunoSEQ multiplex PCR, the TCRdb table keeps only in-frame clones and is missing some. From that table come the V and J calls and clone size; the DNA was used to work out D and trimming. The sample carries under 250,000 clones, roughly 86% recorded once. The sequenced sample was peripheral blood. The rearrangement joins TRBV11-1 to TRBJ2-1; D is uncertain. This receptor was identified in a man older than 75 with acute or convalescent COVID-19. This chain's CDR3 is CASSFAEEQFF. The CDR3 DNA reads as TGTGCCAGCAGCTTTGCCGAGGAGCAGTTCTTC.